The TCR beta chain described here comes from a study of radiotherapy plus CTLA-4 blockade in lung cancer. General observations from the study: Tumor-origin TCR clones grew in blood after radiotherapy plus ipilimumab. Alongside interferon-beta, early blood T cell clone dynamics were reportedly the best predictor of response.

A few counts support this clone. Its target is not known. The V end lost 4 bases, the J end lost 1 base, and 14 bases lay between the germline ends. Germline V gene data show CDR1 as GTSNPN and CDR2 as SVGIG (reference sequence). The CDR3 is 16 amino acids. Here immunoSEQ multiplex PCR was the method, and the copy in TCRdb shows in-frame clones only, minus some. The table has around 45,000 clones, less than 85% seen once. The source was peripheral blood, collected from a patient treated with radiotherapy plus ipilimumab. The V and J genes are TRBV30 and TRBJ1-6; possible D gene TRBD1, 5 bases. This clonotype was sampled from a human donor with non-small cell lung cancer who had stable disease on radiotherapy plus ipilimumab. The CDR3 DNA is TGTGCCTGGACTCAGGGAGGAGGATCCTATAATTCACCCCTCCACTTT. Protein sequence: CAWTQGGGSYNSPLHF.